Below, one T cell receptor beta chain is given with its context. The target antigen is unknown. TCRdb's copy holds only in-frame clones and misses some; the assay was immunoSEQ multiplex PCR. This table holds about 38,000 clones, about 80% found once. The sample originates from a study of vaccination effects on CD4 cells after COVID-19. Before sequencing, viral peptide pools were used by the ViraFEST assay to expand antigen-specific CD4+ T cells. Subsequent to roughly 10 days of culture, CD4+ T cells were isolated. BNT162b2 vaccine or mRNA-1273 vaccine was given to participants in two doses. PBMC cultures contained around 2 million cells per well, 10 IU/ml IL-2 and around 9.3 ug/ml peptides. IL-2 medium was substituted for half the medium on days 3 and 7. Study-wide points: There was marked clonal contraction among infection- and vaccine-induced clones late after vaccination.

The germline V gene encodes CDR1 MNHNS and CDR2 SASEGT. V gave up 1 base and J gave up 6 bases; unmatched junction bases: 8. This CDR3 is 17 amino acids long. Sequenced here: CD4+ T cells from PBMCs cultured with HCoV-NL63 spike peptides, sampled after COVID-19 vaccination. This TCR came from a human donor who received a COVID-19 vaccine. Some clones in this sample may be carry-over from other donors' samples. The chain couples TRBV6-1 to TRBJ1-5; 11 bases map to TRBD1. CDR3 in DNA: TGTGCCAGCAGTGAAGGAATTTGGGACAGGGGGGTTCAGCCCCAGCATTTT. Residues: CASSEGIWDRGVQPQHF.